The 2 T cell receptor beta chains listed next were all sequenced from one sample in a study of PD-1 blockade in classical Hodgkin lymphoma. All trial patients relapsed after autologous stem cell transplantation. Sequencing used immunoSEQ multiplex PCR; TCRdb keeps in-frame clones, though not all of them. The table has roughly 38,000 clones, 86% seen once. Sequencing was performed on peripheral blood mononuclear cells (PBMCs), taken before the second cycle of nivolumab. The receptor source for this set is a human donor with classical Hodgkin lymphoma.

J is TRBJ1-3 and V is TRBV7-9; D gene unclear. Trimming removed 2 bases at V and 6 bases at J, with 11 bases between. Germline V lookup: CDR1 SEHNR, CDR2 FQNEAQ (reference sequence). The CDR3 is made up of 14 amino acids. CDR3 residues: CASSLSLRENTIYF. The CDR3 nucleotides read TGTGCCAGCAGCTTAAGCCTCCGGGAAAACACCATATATTTT.

The gene calls are TRBV7-5 and TRBJ1-2. TRBV7-5 is reported as a pseudogene. This CDR3 has 16 amino acids. The CDR3 DNA reads as TGTGTCAGAAGCCCCAGATTCGTGGGGATGGGCTATGGCTACACCTTC. It encodes CVRSPRFVGMGYGYTF.